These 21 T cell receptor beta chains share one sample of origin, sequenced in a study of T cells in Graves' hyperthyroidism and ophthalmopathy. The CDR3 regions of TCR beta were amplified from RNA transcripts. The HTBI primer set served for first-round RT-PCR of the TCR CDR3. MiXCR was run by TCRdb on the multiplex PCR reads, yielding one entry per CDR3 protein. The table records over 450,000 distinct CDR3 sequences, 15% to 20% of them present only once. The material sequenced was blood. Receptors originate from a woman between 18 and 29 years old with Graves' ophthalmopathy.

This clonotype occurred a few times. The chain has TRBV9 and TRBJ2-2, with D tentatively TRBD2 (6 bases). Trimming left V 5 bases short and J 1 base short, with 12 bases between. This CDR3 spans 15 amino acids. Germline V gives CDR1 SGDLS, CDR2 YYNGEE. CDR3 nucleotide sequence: TGTGCCAGCAGGCGGGGTGGCCTGAACACCGGGGAGCTGTTTTTT. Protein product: CASRRGGLNTGELFF. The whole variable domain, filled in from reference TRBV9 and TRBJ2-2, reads DSGVTQTPKHLITATGQRVTLRCSPRSGDLSVYWYQQSLDQGLQFLIQYYNGEERAKGNILERFSAQQFPDLHSELNLSSLELGDSALYFCASRRGGLNTGELFFGEGSRLTVL.

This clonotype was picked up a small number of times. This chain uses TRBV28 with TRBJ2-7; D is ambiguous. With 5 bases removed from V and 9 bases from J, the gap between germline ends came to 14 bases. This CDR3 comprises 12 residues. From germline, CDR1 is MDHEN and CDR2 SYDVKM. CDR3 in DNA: TGTGCCAGCAGTCCCCCGGGTCTCTGGCAGTACTTC. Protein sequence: CASSPPGLWQYF. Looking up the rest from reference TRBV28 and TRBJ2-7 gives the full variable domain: DVKVTQSSRYLVKRTGEKVFLECVQDMDHENMFWYRQDPGLGLRLIYFSYDVKMKEKGDIPEGYSVSREKKERFSLILESASTNQTSMYLCASSPPGLWQYFGPGTRLTVT.

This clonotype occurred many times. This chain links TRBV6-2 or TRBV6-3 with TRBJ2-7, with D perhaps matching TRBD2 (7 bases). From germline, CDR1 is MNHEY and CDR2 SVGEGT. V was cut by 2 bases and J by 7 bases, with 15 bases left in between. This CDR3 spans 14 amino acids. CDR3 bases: TGTGCCAGCAGTTACGCGGGGGCGCTTCTGGAGCAGTACTTC. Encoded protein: CASSYAGALLEQYF.

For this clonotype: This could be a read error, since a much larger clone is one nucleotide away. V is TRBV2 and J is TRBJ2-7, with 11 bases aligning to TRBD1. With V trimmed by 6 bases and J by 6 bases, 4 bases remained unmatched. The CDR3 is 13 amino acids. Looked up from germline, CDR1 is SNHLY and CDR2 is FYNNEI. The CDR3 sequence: CASRRTGGREQYF. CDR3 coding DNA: TGTGCCAGCAGGCGGACAGGGGGCCGCGAGCAGTACTTC.

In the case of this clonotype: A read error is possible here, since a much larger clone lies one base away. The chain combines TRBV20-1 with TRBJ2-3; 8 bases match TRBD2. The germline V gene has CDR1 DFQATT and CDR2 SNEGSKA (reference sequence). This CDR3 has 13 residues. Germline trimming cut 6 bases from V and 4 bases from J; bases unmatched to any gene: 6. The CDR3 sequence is CSAPGTRADTQYF. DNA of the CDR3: TGCAGTGCCCCCGGGACTAGAGCAGATACGCAGTATTTT.

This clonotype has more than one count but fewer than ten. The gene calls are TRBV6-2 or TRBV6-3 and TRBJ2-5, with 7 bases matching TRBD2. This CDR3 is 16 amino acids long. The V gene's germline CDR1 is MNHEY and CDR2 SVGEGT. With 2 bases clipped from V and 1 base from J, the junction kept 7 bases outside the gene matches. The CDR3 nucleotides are TGTGCCAGCAGTTACCCCTGGGAGGGCACCCAAGAGACCCAGTACTTC. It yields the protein CASSYPWEGTQETQYF.

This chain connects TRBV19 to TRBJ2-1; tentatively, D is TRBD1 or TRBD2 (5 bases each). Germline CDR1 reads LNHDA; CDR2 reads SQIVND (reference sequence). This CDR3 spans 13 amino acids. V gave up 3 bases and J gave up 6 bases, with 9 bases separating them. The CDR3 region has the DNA TGTGCCAGTAGTATCACCGGGACCAATGAGCAGTTCTTC. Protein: CASSITGTNEQFF.

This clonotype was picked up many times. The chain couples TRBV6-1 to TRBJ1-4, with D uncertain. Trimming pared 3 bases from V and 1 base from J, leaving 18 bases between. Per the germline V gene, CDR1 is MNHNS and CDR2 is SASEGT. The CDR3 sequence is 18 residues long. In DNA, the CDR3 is TGTGCCAGCAGTGACGCCGGGGTCCATACTGGAACTAATGAAAAACTGTTTTTT. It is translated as CASSDAGVHTGTNEKLFF.

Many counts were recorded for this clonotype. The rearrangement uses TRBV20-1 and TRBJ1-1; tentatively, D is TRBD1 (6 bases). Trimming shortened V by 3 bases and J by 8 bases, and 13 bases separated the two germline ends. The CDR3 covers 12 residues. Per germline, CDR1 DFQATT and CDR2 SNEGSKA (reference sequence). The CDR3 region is CSASGTPVEAFF. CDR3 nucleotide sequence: TGCAGTGCTAGTGGGACACCGGTCGAAGCTTTCTTT.

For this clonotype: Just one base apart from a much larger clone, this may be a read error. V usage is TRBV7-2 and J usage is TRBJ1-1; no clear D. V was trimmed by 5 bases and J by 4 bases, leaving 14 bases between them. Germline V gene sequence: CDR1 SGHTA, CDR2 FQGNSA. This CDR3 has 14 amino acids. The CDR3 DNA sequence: TGTGCCAGCAGCCTGATGGCAGCGAGCACTGAAGCTTTCTTT. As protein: CASSLMAASTEAFF.

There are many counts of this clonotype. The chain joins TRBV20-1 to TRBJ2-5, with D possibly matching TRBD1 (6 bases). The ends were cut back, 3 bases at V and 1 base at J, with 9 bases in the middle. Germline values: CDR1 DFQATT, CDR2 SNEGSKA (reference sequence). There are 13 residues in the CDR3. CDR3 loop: CSARDRVQETQYF. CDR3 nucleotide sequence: TGCAGTGCTAGGGACAGAGTCCAAGAGACCCAGTACTTC.

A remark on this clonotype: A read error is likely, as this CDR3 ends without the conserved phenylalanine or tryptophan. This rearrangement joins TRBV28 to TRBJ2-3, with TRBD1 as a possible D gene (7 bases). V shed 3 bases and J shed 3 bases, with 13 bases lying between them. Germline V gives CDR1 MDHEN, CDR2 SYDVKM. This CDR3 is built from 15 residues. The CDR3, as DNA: TGTGCCAGCAGTTTGGGCAGGGGGGAAACAGATACGCAGTATTCT. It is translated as CASSLGRGETDTQYS.

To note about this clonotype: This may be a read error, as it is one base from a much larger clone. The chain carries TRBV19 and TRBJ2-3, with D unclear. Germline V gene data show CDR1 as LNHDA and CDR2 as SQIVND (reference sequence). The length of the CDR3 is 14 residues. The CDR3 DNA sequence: TGTGCCAGTGGTATAGGAGTTTGGACAGATACGCAGTATTTT. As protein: CASGIGVWTDTQYF.

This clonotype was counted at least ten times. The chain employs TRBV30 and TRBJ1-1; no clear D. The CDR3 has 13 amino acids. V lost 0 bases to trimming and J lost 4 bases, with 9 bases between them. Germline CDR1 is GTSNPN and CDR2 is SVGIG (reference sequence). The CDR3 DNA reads TGTGCCTGGAGTGTAGCGATCGGCACTGAAGCTTTCTTT. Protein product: CAWSVAIGTEAFF. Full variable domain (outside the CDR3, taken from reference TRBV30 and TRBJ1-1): SQTIHQWPATLVQPVGSPLSLECTVEGTSNPNLYWYRQAAGRGLQLLFYSVGIGQISSEVPQNLSASRPQDRQFILSSKKLLLSDSGFYLCAWSVAIGTEAFFGQGTRLTVV.

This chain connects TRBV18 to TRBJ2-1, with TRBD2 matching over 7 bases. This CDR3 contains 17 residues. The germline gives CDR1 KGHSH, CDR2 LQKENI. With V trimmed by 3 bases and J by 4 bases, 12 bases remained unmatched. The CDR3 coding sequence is TGTGCCAGCTCACCCGCTTCGGGAGGCCTTTTTTACAATGAGCAGTTCTTC. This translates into CASSPASGGLFYNEQFF.

CDR3 bases: TGCGCCAGCAGGGGGGAGGACAGGGGATACGAGCAGTACTTC. Residues: CASRGEDRGYEQYF. The chain combines TRBV5-1 with TRBJ2-7; TRBD1 matches at 9 bases. The CDR3 has 14 amino acids. V gave up 5 bases and J gave up 4 bases; unmatched junction bases: 7. Per germline, CDR1 SGHRS and CDR2 YFSETQ.

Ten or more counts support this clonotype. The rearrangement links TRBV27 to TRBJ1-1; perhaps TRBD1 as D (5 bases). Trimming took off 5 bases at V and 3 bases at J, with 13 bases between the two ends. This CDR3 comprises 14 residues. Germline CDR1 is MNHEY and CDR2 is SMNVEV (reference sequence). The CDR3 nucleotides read TGTGCCAGCAGTACAAACGCAGGGTACACTGAAGCTTTCTTT. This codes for CASSTNAGYTEAFF.

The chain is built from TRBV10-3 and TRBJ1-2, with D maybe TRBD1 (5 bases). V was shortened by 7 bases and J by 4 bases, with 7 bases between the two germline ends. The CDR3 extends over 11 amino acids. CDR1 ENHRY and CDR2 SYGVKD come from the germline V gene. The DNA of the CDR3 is TGTGCCATCAAAAGGGGCTATGGCTACACCTTC. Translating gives CAIKRGYGYTF.

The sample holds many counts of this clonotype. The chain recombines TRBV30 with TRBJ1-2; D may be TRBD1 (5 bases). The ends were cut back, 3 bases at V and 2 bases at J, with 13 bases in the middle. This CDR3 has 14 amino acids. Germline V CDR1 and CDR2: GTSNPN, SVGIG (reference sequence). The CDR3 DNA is TGTGCCTGGAGCGCCGCGACAGAGAACTATGGCTACACCTTC. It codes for CAWSAATENYGYTF.

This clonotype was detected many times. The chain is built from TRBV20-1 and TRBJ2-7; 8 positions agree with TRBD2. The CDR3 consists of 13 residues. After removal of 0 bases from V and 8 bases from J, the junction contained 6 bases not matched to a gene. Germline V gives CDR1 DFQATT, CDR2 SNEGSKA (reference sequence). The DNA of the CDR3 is TGCAGTGCTAGAGACTCCGGGACTAGTAAGCAGTACTTC. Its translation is CSARDSGTSKQYF.

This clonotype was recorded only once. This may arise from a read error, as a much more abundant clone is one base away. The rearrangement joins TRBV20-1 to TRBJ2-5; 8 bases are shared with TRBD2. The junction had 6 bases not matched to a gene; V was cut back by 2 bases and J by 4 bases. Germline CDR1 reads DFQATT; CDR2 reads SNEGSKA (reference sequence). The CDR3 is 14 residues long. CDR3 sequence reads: CSARTGTRRETQYF. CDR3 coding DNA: TGCAGTGCTAGAACAGGGACTAGAAGAGAGACCCAGTACTTC.